This TCR beta chain was recovered during a study of T cell responses to AZD1222 COVID-19 vaccine. Study-level findings and limits: Repertoire sampling was restricted to post-peak T cell response timepoints.

As regards this clone: What it recognizes is unknown.

Germline V gene lookup returns CDR1 SGDLS and CDR2 YYNGEE. Trimming took 0 bases from V and 1 from J, leaving 13 bases between them. CDR3 length: 16 amino acids. Sequencing was performed with immunoSEQ multiplex PCR; in TCRdb, only in-frame clones are kept and a portion is missing. The sample contains about 85,000 clones, 90% of which appear only once. This specimen consisted of peripheral blood, obtained on day 0 of AZD1222 vaccination. The origin of this receptor is an adult in good health. The chain couples TRBV9 to TRBJ1-2, with D perhaps matching TRBD1 (5 bases). The CDR3 DNA reads TGTGCCAGCAGCGTAGGCCAGGGCTCGCGTAACTATGGCTACACCTTC. Translation: CASSVGQGSRNYGYTF.